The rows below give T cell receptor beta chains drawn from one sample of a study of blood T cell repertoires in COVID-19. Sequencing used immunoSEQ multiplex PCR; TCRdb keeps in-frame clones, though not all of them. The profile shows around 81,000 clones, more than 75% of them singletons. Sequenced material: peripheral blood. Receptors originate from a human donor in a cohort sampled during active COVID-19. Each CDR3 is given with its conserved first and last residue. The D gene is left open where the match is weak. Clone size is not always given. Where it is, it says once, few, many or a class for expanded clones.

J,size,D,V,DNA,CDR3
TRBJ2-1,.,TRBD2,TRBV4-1,TGCGCCAGCAGCCAGCAACTAGCGGGGGGCTACAATGAGCAGTTCTTC,CASSQQLAGGYNEQFF
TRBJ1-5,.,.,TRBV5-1,TGCGCCAGCAGCTTGCTCCTTACAGTTTATAGCAATCAGCCCCAGCATTTT,CASSLLLTVYSNQPQHF
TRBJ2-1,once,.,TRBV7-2,TGTGCCAGCAGCCCTCGGGACTTCACCGAGCAGTTCTTC,CASSPRDFTEQFF
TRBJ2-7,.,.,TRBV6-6,TGTGCCAGCAGTTACTCGAACAACTACGAGCAGTACTTC,CASSYSNNYEQYF
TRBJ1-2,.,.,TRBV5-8,TGTGCCAGCAGCTACGAGGCAGGGCCTAACTATGGCTACACCTTC,CASSYEAGPNYGYTF
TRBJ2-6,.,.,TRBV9,TGTGCCAGCAGCGTAGGCCAGGGGAGCTCTGGGGCCAACGTCCTGACTTTC,CASSVGQGSSGANVLTF
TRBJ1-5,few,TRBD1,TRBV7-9,TGTGCCAGCAGCCCAGACAGGGCGAGCGGGAGCAATCAGCCCCAGCATTTT,CASSPDRASGSNQPQHF
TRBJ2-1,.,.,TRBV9,TGTGCCAGCAGCGTAGGAGGGGGGGCCGTATTCAATGAGCAGTTCTTC,CASSVGGGAVFNEQFF
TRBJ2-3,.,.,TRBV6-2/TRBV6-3,TGTGCCAGCAGCGACAGATACGATACGCAGTATTTT,CASSDRYDTQYF
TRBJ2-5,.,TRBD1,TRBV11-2,TGTGCCAGCAGCGCAACAGGGGGCGGGGAGACCCAGTACTTC,CASSATGGGETQYF
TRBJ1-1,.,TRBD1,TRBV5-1,TGCGCCAGCAGCCCAGGGACAGGGAAGGCTGAAGCTTTCTTT,CASSPGTGKAEAFF
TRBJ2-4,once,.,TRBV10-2,TGCGCCAGCAGTGTGGCGGTTACCTCTCCCCCCAAAAACATTCAGTACTTC,CASSVAVTSPPKNIQYF
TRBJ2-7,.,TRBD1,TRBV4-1,TGCGCCAGCAGCCAAGGACGGGATTCACCGGGACAGGGGGCAAGTGGGGCCTACGAGCAGTACTTC,CASSQGRDSPGQGASGAYEQYF
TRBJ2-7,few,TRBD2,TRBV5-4,TGTGCCAGCAGCTTGGGACTAGCGGTTCCATCCTACGAGCAGTACTTC,CASSLGLAVPSYEQYF
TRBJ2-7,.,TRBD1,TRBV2,TGTGCCAGCAGGGAGACAGGGGGCTGGGCCTACGAGCAGTACTTC,CASRETGGWAYEQYF
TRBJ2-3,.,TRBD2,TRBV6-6,TGTGCCAGCAGTCGCACTAGCGGGGGGCGCACAGATACGCAGTATTTT,CASSRTSGGRTDTQYF
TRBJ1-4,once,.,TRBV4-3,TGCGCCAGCAGCCAGGGACACGCAACTAATGAAAAACTGTTTTTT,CASSQGHATNEKLFF
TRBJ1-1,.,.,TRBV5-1,TGCGCCAGCAGCCTGTACGGACGGGGCACTGAAGCTTTCTTT,CASSLYGRGTEAFF
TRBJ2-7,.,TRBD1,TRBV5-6,TGTGCCAGCAGCCCCTACAGGGGGTCGGTTTACGAGCAGTACTTC,CASSPYRGSVYEQYF
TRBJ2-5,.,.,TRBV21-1,TGTGCCAGCAGCTTGGGGGGGACAGGGTTTTTTCGACACACCAGGGGACTCCAAGAGACCCAGTACTTC,CASSLGGTGFFRHTRGLQETQYF
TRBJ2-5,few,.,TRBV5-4,TGTGCCAGCAGCTTGGCGACAGGGAGGTCTCTCCAAGAGACCCAGTACTTC,CASSLATGRSLQETQYF
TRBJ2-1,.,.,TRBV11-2,TGTGCCAGCAGCACCCAGACCCCAGGGGGAGGCAATGAGCAGTTCTTC,CASSTQTPGGGNEQFF
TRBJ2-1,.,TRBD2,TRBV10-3,TGTGCCACCCTTATAGCGGGGGGCAATGAGCAGTTCTTC,CATLIAGGNEQFF
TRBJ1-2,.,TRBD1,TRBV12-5,TGTGCTAGCCGGGACAGGGCCATTTATAACTATGGCTACACCTTC,CASRDRAIYNYGYTF
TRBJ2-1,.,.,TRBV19,TGTGCCAGTACCATTGCCTACGGTTCCTTAAACAATGAGCAGTTCTTC,CASTIAYGSLNNEQFF
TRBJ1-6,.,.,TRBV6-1,TGTGCCAGCAGTGAAGACGGACGGAGGAGTAATTCACCCCTCCACTTT,CASSEDGRRSNSPLHF
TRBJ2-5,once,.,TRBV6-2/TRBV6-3,TGTGCCAGCAGTTACTCCCTACGCCGGGAGACCCAGTACTTC,CASSYSLRRETQYF
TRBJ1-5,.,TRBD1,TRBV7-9,TGTGCCAGCAGCTTAGCAGGGGGCGGGCAGCCCCAGCATTTT,CASSLAGGGQPQHF
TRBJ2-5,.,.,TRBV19,TGTGCCAGTAGTATTAAATCGTACCAAGAGACCCAGTACTTC,CASSIKSYQETQYF
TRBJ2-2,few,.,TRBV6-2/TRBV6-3,TGTGCCAGCAGTACAGCAGCATCCGGGGAGCTGTTTTTT,CASSTAASGELFF
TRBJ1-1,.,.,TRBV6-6,TGTGCCAGCAAGTTTCCTGCGACAGGATTCACTGAAGCTTTCTTT,CASKFPATGFTEAFF
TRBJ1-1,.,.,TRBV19,TGTGCCAGTAGTATCCAAACAGGGCCGGGAACTGAAGCTTTCTTT,CASSIQTGPGTEAFF
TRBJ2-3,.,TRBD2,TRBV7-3,TGTGCCAGCAGCCCTAGCGGGGGGTCGTCAGATACGCAGTATTTT,CASSPSGGSSDTQYF
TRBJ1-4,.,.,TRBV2,TGTGCCAGCAGTGAGGTTGGAGCAACTAATGAAAAACTGTTTTTT,CASSEVGATNEKLFF
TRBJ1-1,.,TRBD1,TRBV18,TGTGCCAGCTCACCCGGACAGGGGAACACTGAAGCTTTCTTT,CASSPGQGNTEAFF
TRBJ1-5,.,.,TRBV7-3,TGTGCCAGCAGCACCGGACAGAATCAGCCCCAGCATTTT,CASSTGQNQPQHF
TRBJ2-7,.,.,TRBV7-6,TGTGCCAGCAGCTTAGAGCCGGCAGGGAACTACGAGCAGTACTTC,CASSLEPAGNYEQYF
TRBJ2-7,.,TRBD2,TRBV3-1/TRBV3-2,TGTGCCAGCAGCCATCTAGCGGGGGGGAACGAGCAGTACTTC,CASSHLAGGNEQYF
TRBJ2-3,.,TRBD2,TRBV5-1,TGCGCCAGCAGCTGGGTGGGACTAGATAGGGATACGCAGTATTTT,CASSWVGLDRDTQYF
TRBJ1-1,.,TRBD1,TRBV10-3,TGTGCCATCACCCCGGACAGGGGCACTGAAGCTTTCTTT,CAITPDRGTEAFF
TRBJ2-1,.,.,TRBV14,TGTGCCAGCAGCCCCGAACCCCGGGAGCAGTTCTTC,CASSPEPREQFF
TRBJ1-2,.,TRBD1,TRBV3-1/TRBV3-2,TGTGCCAGCAGCCAACAGGGGGACTATGGCTACACCTTC,CASSQQGDYGYTF
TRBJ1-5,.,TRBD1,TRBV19,TGTGCCAGTAGCCTTGGAGGGTTGGACAGGGTTGATCAGCCCCAGCATTTT,CASSLGGLDRVDQPQHF
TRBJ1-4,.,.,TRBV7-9,TGTGCCAGCAGCTATACAGGGTTGATTATGGGCGCAACTAATGAAAAACTGTTTTTT,CASSYTGLIMGATNEKLFF
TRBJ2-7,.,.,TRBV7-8,TGTGCCAGCAGCTTAGGAGGGGACGACAGGTCCTACGAGCAGTACTTC,CASSLGGDDRSYEQYF
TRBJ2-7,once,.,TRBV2,TGTGCCAGCAGACCGGGACTGAGCTCCTACGAGCAGTACTTC,CASRPGLSSYEQYF
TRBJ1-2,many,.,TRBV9,TGTGCCAGCAGCCCTGAGATGGACAGAGTCTATGGCTACACCTTC,CASSPEMDRVYGYTF
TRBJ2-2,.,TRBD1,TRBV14,TGTGCCAGCAGCCAACTTGGACAGGGCCCCACCGGGGAGCTGTTTTTT,CASSQLGQGPTGELFF
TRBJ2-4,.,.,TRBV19,TGTGCCAGTAGCTCAAATCCGGGACATCTAGCCAAAAACATTCAGTACTTC,CASSSNPGHLAKNIQYF
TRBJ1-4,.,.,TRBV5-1,TGCGCCAGCAGCCCGGACAGAAGTAATGAAAAACTGTTTTTT,CASSPDRSNEKLFF